These 2 T cell receptor beta chains were all obtained from the same sample, sequenced in a study of blood T cell repertoires in COVID-19. Generated by immunoSEQ multiplex PCR, the TCRdb table keeps only in-frame clones and is missing some. The data contain some 130,000 clones, approximately 90% of them singletons. The sequenced material came from peripheral blood. These receptors all come from a middle-aged man with active or convalescent COVID-19.

This clone has just a few counts. The genes are TRBV20-1 and TRBJ1-6; 8 nucleotides match TRBD1. The junction had 3 bases not matched to a gene; V was cut back by 3 bases and J by 5 bases. The V gene's germline CDR1 is DFQATT and CDR2 SNEGSKA (reference sequence). The CDR3 covers 14 residues. The CDR3 region is CSASTDRDNSPLHF. The CDR3 bases are TGCAGTGCTAGTACGGACAGGGATAATTCACCCCTCCACTTT.

The chain combines TRBV5-1 with TRBJ2-3; TRBD2 might be the D (5 bases). There are 14 residues in the CDR3. Germline lookup yields CDR1 SGHRS and CDR2 YFSETQ. V was pared by 3 bases and J by 4 bases, with 12 bases between. The CDR3 protein is CASSSPRTSDTQYF. In DNA, the CDR3 is TGCGCCAGCAGCTCCCCTAGGACTTCAGATACGCAGTATTTT.